These 16 T cell receptor beta chains were all obtained from the same sample, sequenced in a study of CD8 T cells in ankylosing spondylitis (dated by TCRdb to about 2017). Receptor libraries were prepared by 5' RACE. The sample was run on an Illumina HiSeq 2500. TCRdb trimmed public reads at Q25 via fastp, called clones via MiXCR and kept in-frame beta chains. Records with the same CDR3 protein are collapsed into one entry carrying the most frequent genes and DNA. The sample table shows 200,000 to 250,000 distinct CDR3 sequences, and over 9.5% are seen once. The ten largest account for about a fifth of the sample. Sequenced material: blood, either unsorted or a sorted T cell fraction (not recorded which). The receptors stem from a male donor with ankylosing spondylitis or in good health (not recorded which).

There are many counts of this clonotype. V usage is TRBV7-8 and J usage is TRBJ2-7; D possibly matches TRBD1 or TRBD2 (6 bases each). The CDR3 has 14 amino acids. The germline CDR1 and CDR2 sequences are SGHVS and FQNEAQ. The germline V and J ends were trimmed by 3 bases and 5 bases, with 14 bases remaining between them. The CDR3 region has the DNA TGTGCCAGCAGCTTGGGGGGCACCCAGGACGAGCAGTACTTC. It yields the protein CASSLGGTQDEQYF.

This clonotype was picked up many times. The CDR3 DNA is TGTGCCAGCAAAGTCGGTGGGACTAGCACAGATACGCAGTATTTT. It encodes CASKVGGTSTDTQYF. J is TRBJ2-3 and V is TRBV28; the D gene is possibly TRBD2 (6 bases). The germline V gene has CDR1 MDHEN and CDR2 SYDVKM. Trimming pared 7 bases from V and 0 bases from J, leaving 14 bases between. The CDR3 has 15 residues.

This clonotype was seen a handful of times. The genes are TRBV6-1 and TRBJ2-5; 7 bases agree with TRBD2. The CDR3 is 13 amino acids. Germline-derived CDR1 and CDR2 are MNHNS and SASEGT. V lost 5 bases to trimming and J lost 9 bases; unmatched junction nucleotides: 9. CDR3 amino acids: CASSPPGLTAQYF. In DNA, the CDR3 is TGTGCCAGCAGTCCTCCGGGACTAACGGCCCAGTACTTC.

The sample holds many counts of this clonotype. The rearrangement links TRBV28 to TRBJ2-3, with D uncertain. V dropped 6 bases and J dropped 5 bases, with 6 bases sitting between them. Germline V gives CDR1 MDHEN, CDR2 SYDVKM. The CDR3 has 11 amino acids. CDR3 DNA: TGTGCCAGCAGAAACAGAGATACGCAGTATTTT. Its protein is CASRNRDTQYF. The full variable domain, its missing parts supplied by reference TRBV28 and TRBJ2-3, is DVKVTQSSRYLVKRTGEKVFLECVQDMDHENMFWYRQDPGLGLRLIYFSYDVKMKEKGDIPEGYSVSREKKERFSLILESASTNQTSMYLCASRNRDTQYFGPGTRLTVL.

In this sample, this clonotype turned up a few times. The chain has TRBV7-9 and TRBJ2-6; D ambiguous. Germline V lookup: CDR1 SEHNR, CDR2 FQNEAQ (reference sequence). Trimming removed 4 bases at V and 0 bases at J, with 13 bases between. CDR3 length equals 17 residues. CDR3 loop: CASSYRTPSSGANVLTF. The DNA for the CDR3 is TGTGCCAGCAGCTACCGGACCCCATCCTCTGGGGCCAACGTCCTGACTTTC.

The genes are TRBV5-4 and TRBJ2-2; 10 bases map to TRBD1. Germline V CDR1 and CDR2: SGHNT, YYREEE (reference sequence). V lost 4 bases, J lost 6 bases, and 6 bases stayed unmatched. The CDR3 has 15 residues. CDR3 sequence (DNA): TGTGCCAGCAGCCTGGGGACAGGGGCGTCCGGGGAGCTGTTTTTT. As protein: CASSLGTGASGELFF.

This clonotype was seen many times. The chain carries TRBV4-2 and TRBJ2-7, with 8 bases fitting TRBD2. CDR3 length: 15 residues. Trimming at V came to 0 bases and at J to 7 bases, leaving 8 bases not matched to a gene. Per germline, CDR1 LGHNA and CDR2 YNFKEQ. The CDR3 sequence is CASSQDQERGWEQYF. CDR3 DNA: TGTGCCAGCAGCCAAGATCAGGAGCGGGGGTGGGAGCAGTACTTC.

This clonotype has a count of ten or more. This chain links TRBV27 with TRBJ1-1; no clear D gene. Trimming took off 3 bases at V and 1 base at J, with 9 bases between the two ends. Germline CDR1 and CDR2: MNHEY and SMNVEV (reference sequence). The CDR3 has 14 residues. CDR3 region: CASSFSMGNTEAFF. CDR3 DNA: TGTGCCAGCAGTTTCTCGATGGGGAACACTGAAGCTTTCTTT.

The rearrangement uses TRBV20-1 and TRBJ2-5; tentatively, D is TRBD2 (6 bases). Trimming shortened V by 0 bases and J by 2 bases, and 19 bases separated the two germline ends. The CDR3 consists of 17 residues. CDR1 is DFQATT and CDR2 is SNEGSKA in the germline V gene (reference sequence). The CDR3 is CSARDEEGRAPQETQYF. CDR3 sequence (DNA): TGCAGTGCTAGAGATGAGGAGGGCAGGGCCCCTCAAGAGACCCAGTACTTC.

This clonotype came up many times. This sequence joins TRBV5-6 and TRBJ2-3; TRBD2 is a possible D gene (6 bases). V was clipped by 6 bases and J by 0 bases, with 11 bases between them. CDR3 length equals 14 residues. CDR1 is SGHDT and CDR2 is YYEEEE in the germline V gene. CDR3: CASTREYSTDTQYF. For the CDR3, the DNA is TGTGCCAGCACCCGGGAGTACAGCACAGATACGCAGTATTTT. The variable domain in full, with the rest retrieved from reference TRBV5-6 and TRBJ2-3, is DAGVTQSPTHLIKTRGQQVTLRCSPKSGHDTVSWYQQALGQGPQFIFQYYEEEERQRGNFPDRFSGHQFPNYSSELNVNALLLGDSALYLCASTREYSTDTQYFGPGTRLTVL.

This clonotype was counted many times. This chain links TRBV28 with TRBJ1-1; D unresolved. The germline V and J ends were trimmed by 7 bases and 7 bases, with 13 bases remaining between them. CDR1 is MDHEN, CDR2 SYDVKM, per germline. This CDR3 contains 12 residues. The CDR3 DNA reads TGTGCCAGCATCCGAGATTCTTATGAAGCTTTCTTT. It encodes CASIRDSYEAFF.

The chain couples TRBV28 to TRBJ1-5, with D possibly TRBD1 on 5 matching bases. The ends were cut back, 4 bases at V and 0 bases at J, with 10 bases in the middle. The V gene's germline CDR1 is MDHEN and CDR2 SYDVKM. The CDR3 is made up of 15 amino acids. CDR3 DNA sequence: TGTGCCAGCAGTTCGCGACAGCTTAGCAATCAGCCCCAGCATTTT. As protein: CASSSRQLSNQPQHF.

This clonotype was seen ten or more times. J is TRBJ2-1 and V is TRBV27; D unclear. The CDR3 spans 14 residues. V was pared by 7 bases and J by 6 bases, with 16 bases between. Germline CDR1 reads MNHEY; CDR2 reads SMNVEV (reference sequence). The CDR3, as DNA: TGTGCCAGCACCCATTGGGGTCTTTCCAATGAGCAGTTCTTC. Amino acid sequence: CASTHWGLSNEQFF.

This clonotype was counted many times. The chain links TRBV5-1 to TRBJ1-4; 8 bases fit TRBD1. Trimming cost V 2 bases and J 10 bases; bases outside gene matches: 7. The CDR3 consists of 14 residues. Germline CDR1 SGHRS, CDR2 YFSETQ. This CDR3 reads CASSFGGQGGKLFF. CDR3 DNA: TGCGCCAGCAGCTTCGGAGGACAGGGAGGAAAACTGTTTTTT. Full variable domain (remainder filled in from reference TRBV5-1 and TRBJ1-4): KAGVTQTPRYLIKTRGQQVTLSCSPISGHRSVSWYQQTPGQGLQFLFEYFSETQRNKGNFPGRFSGRQFSNSRSEMNVSTLELGDSALYLCASSFGGQGGKLFFGSGTQLSVL.

V usage is TRBV5-1 and J usage is TRBJ2-1, with 9 bases lining up with TRBD1. With 0 bases clipped from V and 9 bases from J, the junction kept 19 bases outside the gene matches. CDR3 length: 19 residues. Germline-derived CDR1 and CDR2 are SGHRS and YFSETQ. CDR3: CASSLGGTGRSSLMGEQFF. CDR3 coding DNA: TGCGCCAGCAGCTTGGGAGGGACAGGGAGGTCGTCTCTGATGGGTGAGCAGTTCTTC.

This clonotype was detected ten times or more. The chain combines TRBV12-3 or TRBV12-4 with TRBJ2-1; the D gene is possibly TRBD2 (6 bases). The CDR3 runs to 14 residues. Trimming shortened V by 5 bases and J by 4 bases, and 12 bases separated the two germline ends. CDR3 nucleotide sequence: TGTGCCAGCAGTCCAAGGGCGGGGTACAATGAGCAGTTCTTC. This gives the protein CASSPRAGYNEQFF.